The clone carrying this TCR beta chain was counted between two and nine times. Its cognate antigen is unknown. The data were obtained in a study of T cell repertoires in cytomegalovirus infection. At the level of the study: Selected CMV epitopes included recently identified HLA-C-restricted ones as well as well-studied HLA-B-restricted ones.

TCRdb independently ran MiXCR on the reads; one entry per CDR3 protein. Found here are 570,000 or so distinct CDR3 sequences, over 35% of them singletons; the top ten hold 48%. General study results and limits: Cumulated frequencies of public TCR beta families served to identify carriers of CMV plus the relevant HLA. Dominating the ex vivo response were HLA-C-restricted CMV-specific TCR beta clonotypes.

Deletions cut 2 bases from V and 2 bases from J, with 12 bases between. Germline loops: CDR1 MNHEY, CDR2 SVGAGI. The CDR3 extends over 15 amino acids. The chain is built from TRBV6-5 and TRBJ1-1; D gene unclear. The sample consisted of cultured PBMCs, taken from culture after CMV antigen stimulation. This sequence originates from a human donor in good health (CMV status not recorded). Some clones in this sample may be carry-over from other donors' samples. The CDR3 DNA is TGTGCCAGCAGTTACGAACGAGGACCCAACACTGAAGCTTTCTTT. Protein product: CASSYERGPNTEAFF.